This TCR beta chain was recovered during a study of blood T cell repertoires in COVID-19 (dated by TCRdb to 2020 to 2021). In terms of the full investigation: The collaborator samples originated in the United States, Italy and Spain and spanned the acute and convalescent phases of COVID-19. The prospective study material was composed of cDNA or gDNA derived from T cells, B-cell-depleted T cells, or PBMCs. Deeply sampled blood TCRbeta repertoires from subjects exposed to, actively infected with, or recovered from COVID-19 were included in the dataset. A freely available public database, intended as a resource for researchers studying the immune response to SARS-CoV-2, is where the repertoires were released. The samples were drawn from two sources: the first 160 participants of the ongoing ImmuneRACE study, and 1,000 to 1,500 subjects contributed by 6 global collaborators. The sample metadata nearly always contained a de-identified subject ID, COVID-19 status, age in years and sex. Where available, HLA class I and class II types were obtained from metadata supplied by the sample provider rather than from assay-based typing.

Whole blood was collected in K2EDTA tubes by collaborating institutions according to the institutions' own protocols. For TCRbeta analysis, collaborators shipped samples as frozen whole blood, isolated PBMCs, or DNA extracted from either of those sample types. This clone was observed once. The antigen this receptor binds is unknown. The input lacks base qualities; no much larger clone sits a single base away. TCRbeta CDR3 regions were amplified from genomic DNA by means of the immunoSEQ Assay, a bias-controlled multiplex PCR. From the authors' description of their analysis: Within the assay, amplification of reference gene primers was used to estimate how many nucleated cells each sample contained. To quantify the absolute abundance of each unique TCRbeta CDR3 rearrangement, sequence reads were collapsed and filtered. For each sample, productive Simpson clonality was calculated as the square root of Simpson's diversity index over productive rearrangements. TCRdb retrieved this table from immuneACCESS and kept in-frame rearrangements only. Not all clones are present; in checked studies, unresolved V genes account for under half, and no reason is known for the remainder. That table gives V, J and clone size, and the DNA gave D and trimming. The sample table records fewer than 75,000 clones; about four fifths of these occur just once. 6.3% of the sample is in the top ten clones.

Broad study findings and their caveats: The quantity of clinical and demographic metadata differed by source and by participant and was supplied without curation.

Compared with germline, V lacks 0 bases and J lacks 8 bases; bases without a gene match: 6. Counted from cysteine to phenylalanine, this CDR3 has 15 amino acids. CDR3 DNA is the only sequence kept; it has 45 bases, read in frame from the first base. Based on the germline V gene (reference sequence), the CDR1 and CDR2 sequences are LGHDT and YNNKEL. The rearrangement joined TRBV3-1 (or the pseudogene TRBV3-2) to TRBJ1-2, and TRBD1 aligns with 10 junction nucleotides. The sequence derives from a woman aged 55 to 70 with acute or convalescent COVID-19. Sequencing used peripheral blood. The CDR3 region has the sequence CASSQDPGQGSGYTF. The nucleotides are TGTGCCAGCAGCCAAGATCCGGGACAGGGGAGCGGCTACACCTTC.